This T cell receptor beta chain was sequenced in a study of T cell repertoires in cytomegalovirus infection (dated by TCRdb to about 2019). With respect to the entire study: Peptide stimulations targeted recently identified HLA-C-restricted CMV epitopes, whose presentation resists viral immunomodulation, together with well-studied HLA-B-restricted epitopes. Donor HLA type was relevant to the analysis, because carriage of CMV infection together with the matching HLA type was indicated by public TCR beta signatures.

The treatment or condition label corresponds to: in vitro stimulation with specific CMV peptide epitopes to enrich CMV-specific T cells. Study-wide findings and limitations: Carriers of CMV infection plus the relevant HLA type were discriminated by the cumulative frequency of public TCR beta family members in the study cohort and in an independent roughly 340-donor cohort. The ex vivo response was dominated by HLA-C-restricted CMV-specific TCR beta clonotypes, which also provided the single most frequent clonotype in two of eight donors.

This clonotype was picked up a small number of times. No antigen is known for it. The input lacks base qualities; no much larger clone sits a single base away. Instrument used: Illumina HiSeq 1500. TCRdb handled the public reads itself, with Q25 trimming in fastp and clone calling in MiXCR, and kept productive beta chains. Every CDR3 protein is listed once, alongside the most common genes and DNA of its rows. The sample table holds roughly 170,000 distinct CDR3 sequences, of which about 20% were seen once. Roughly 25% of the sample is held by the ten biggest clonotypes. The sequencing used CD8+ T cells from cultured PBMCs, collected from culture after CMV antigen stimulation. The receptor's source is a human donor in good health (CMV status not recorded). Some clones in this sample may be carry-over from other donors' samples.

The bases read TGTGCCAGCAGCTACCAGAACACCGGGGAGCTGTTTTTT. This translates into CASSYQNTGELFF. The sequence links TRBV11-2 to TRBJ2-2, with the D gene call left open. The germline V gene provides CDR1 SGHAT and CDR2 FQNNGV. V and J lose 4 bases and 1 base, and a span of 4 bases separates them. The CDR3 numbers 13 residues from cysteine through phenylalanine. CDR3 DNA only is kept here, 39 bases in frame from base 1.